This record concerns one T cell receptor beta chain sequence. What it binds is unknown. The data stem from a study of cytomegalovirus exposure and HLA in healthy donors. Both 60 Vbeta primers and 13 Jbeta primers went into the PCR. Here immunoSEQ multiplex PCR was the method, and the copy in TCRdb shows in-frame clones only, minus some. The sample holds 130,000 to 150,000 clones, about 79% seen once. Whole-study results and caveats: CMV antigen specificity was confirmed in vitro for a few CMV-associated chains.

The clonotype was recovered from a woman in her twenties or thirties in good health and CMV-seronegative. The source material was PBMCs.

As DNA, the CDR3 is TGTGCCAGCAGTTTCCTGGGACTAGCGACAGATACGCAGTATTTT. It codes for CASSFLGLATDTQYF. The V and J genes are TRBV27 and TRBJ2-3, with 10 bases that match TRBD2. CDR3 length: 15 amino acids. With 3 bases clipped from V and 3 bases from J, the junction kept 3 bases outside the gene matches. Germline V gene sequence: CDR1 MNHEY, CDR2 SMNVEV (reference sequence).